This record concerns one T cell receptor (beta chain) sequence. TCRdb's copy holds only in-frame clones and misses some; the assay was immunoSEQ multiplex PCR. This sample yields tens of thousands of clones, of which 75% to 90% are seen a single time; roughly 0.87% belongs to the top ten. This entry comes from a study of T cell clones after liver transplantation. The germline gives CDR1 MNHEY, CDR2 SVGAGI. This CDR3 contains 12 residues. V dropped 5 bases and J dropped 2 bases, with 5 bases sitting between them. The chain uses TRBV6-5 and TRBJ2-3; the D is unclear. Sequenced here: CD4+ T cells from blood, sampled 12 months after liver transplant. The source is a human patient who received a liver transplant. Some T cells may trace back to the graft donor. The CDR3 sequence is CASSDTTDTQYF. The CDR3 coding sequence is TGTGCCAGCAGTGATACCACAGATACGCAGTATTTT.